This paragraph reports one T cell receptor (beta chain). Its antigen is undetermined. V was pared by 0 bases and J by 2 bases, with 7 bases of the junction left unmatched. Looked up from germline, CDR1 is MNHEY and CDR2 is SVGAGI. The CDR3 extends over 16 amino acids. The time point denotes: week 35, safety follow-up. Topical imiquimod was applied with each vaccine dose, which held 300 ug of mutant IDH1 20-mer peptide. In weeks 1, 3, 5, 7, 11, 15, 19 and 23, patients were vaccinated. The record originates from a study of a mutant IDH1 vaccine in newly diagnosed glioma. Overall study context: The initiation of vaccination occurred 4-6 weeks after radiotherapy alone, or with temozolomide cycles. Patients were pretreated with radiotherapy, temozolomide, or both, mostly both.

Study-wide findings and caveats: Vaccination induced immune responses in about 93% of patients.

The assay was immunoSEQ multiplex PCR, and TCRdb's table has in-frame clones only and misses some. This sample has tens of thousands of clones, with around 81% found just once. Sample: PBMCs, taken from a glioma patient whose treatment included an IDH1 peptide vaccine. This clonotype was sampled from a woman between 35 and 50 years old with glioma. Some clones in this sample may be carry-over from other donors' samples. This sequence joins TRBV6-5 and TRBJ2-7; 7 bases map to TRBD1. The CDR3 reads CASSYSLYRGAYEQYF. DNA of the CDR3: TGTGCCAGCAGTTACTCTCTCTACAGGGGCGCCTACGAGCAGTACTTC.